One sample yielded the 25 T cell receptor beta chains listed below, sequenced in a study of blood T cells in healthy people across ages. A second PCR of about 7 to 12 cycles used a sample-barcoded 5' primer and a J-beta primer mix. TCRdb redid the calling of the 5' RACE reads with MiXCR, one entry per CDR3 protein. The data contain hundreds of thousands of distinct CDR3 sequences, around 54% of them seen just once; the ten biggest clones take up around 37%. Sequenced material: blood. These receptors were obtained from a man aged 55 to 70 in good health.

The DNA of the CDR3 is TGTGCCAGCAGCTTAAGGCCTGTCGGTGAGCAGTTCTTC. Amino acid sequence: CASSLRPVGEQFF. This chain links TRBV7-2 with TRBJ2-1; D uncertain. This CDR3 comprises 13 residues. V gave up 2 bases and J gave up 9 bases, with 11 bases separating them. CDR1 is SGHTA and CDR2 is FQGNSA in the germline V gene.

The chain is built from TRBV7-2 and TRBJ1-1, with D perhaps TRBD1 (5 bases). Germline values: CDR1 SGHTA, CDR2 FQGNSA. V lost 6 bases to trimming and J lost 0 bases, with 11 bases between them. The CDR3 extends over 14 amino acids. The CDR3 here is CASRSRGMNTEAFF. Here the CDR3 DNA reads TGTGCCAGCAGGTCCCGGGGCATGAACACTGAAGCTTTCTTT.

CDR3 sequence (DNA): TGTGCCAGCAGTTTAAGGGGGGCAGGGGACGGTCCCCAGCATTTT. This encodes CASSLRGAGDGPQHF. This chain connects TRBV27 to TRBJ1-5; perhaps TRBD1 as D (6 bases). The CDR3 runs to 15 residues. The V gene lost 2 bases and the J gene lost 10 bases, with 18 bases spanning the gap. Germline values: CDR1 MNHEY, CDR2 SMNVEV (reference sequence).

This clonotype appeared many times. V is TRBV20-1 and J is TRBJ2-7; TRBD1 matches 9 bases. V dropped 3 bases and J dropped 2; count of bases not matched to a gene: 5. The CDR3 totals 14 residues. The germline V gene encodes CDR1 DFQATT and CDR2 SNEGSKA (reference sequence). CDR3 in DNA: TGCAGTGCTAGGAGGACAGGGGAAACCTACGAGCAGTACTTC. This sequence encodes CSARRTGETYEQYF.

This rearrangement joins TRBV7-2 to TRBJ2-3; tentative D call: TRBD1 (5 bases). Trimming removed 3 bases from V and 5 bases from J, with 9 bases in between. The germline V gene has CDR1 SGHTA and CDR2 FQGNSA. The CDR3 loop spans 13 amino acids. CDR3: CASSFRQQDTQYF. The CDR3 DNA is TGTGCCAGCAGCTTCCGACAGCAAGATACGCAGTATTTT.

Only a few counts were recorded for this clonotype. The rearrangement links TRBV10-2 to TRBJ2-1, with D hard to call. V lost 3 bases and J lost 4, with 4 bases in between. CDR3 size: 12 residues. CDR1 is WSHSY and CDR2 is SAAADI in the germline V gene. CDR3 in amino acids: CASSEGYNEQFF. Written as DNA, the CDR3 is TGCGCCAGCAGTGAAGGGTACAATGAGCAGTTCTTC.

This clonotype was seen repeatedly, ten times or more. The chain uses TRBV7-6 and TRBJ2-7; 9 bases are shared with TRBD1. Germline values: CDR1 SGHVS, CDR2 FNYEAQ. The CDR3 has 13 amino acids. Trimming took 5 bases from V and 6 from J; bases not matched to a gene: 5. The CDR3 DNA reads as TGTGCCAGCAGCAAACAGGGGGCAGGCGAGCAGTACTTC. Encoded protein: CASSKQGAGEQYF.

The chain carries TRBV4-1 and TRBJ2-4; D remains ambiguous. Germline CDR1 is MGHRA and CDR2 is YSYEKL. The V gene lost 9 bases and the J gene lost 13 bases, with 25 bases spanning the gap. The CDR3 has 14 amino acids. CDR3 residues: CASSPYGSVGEQYF. The CDR3 DNA sequence: TGCGCCAGTAGTCCATACGGGTCGGTAGGAGAGCAGTACTTC.

This clonotype showed up just once. The chain links TRBV9 to TRBJ2-6; D uncertain. Germline V gives CDR1 SGDLS, CDR2 YYNGEE. Trimming stripped 4 bases from V and 1 base from J, with 12 bases between. The CDR3 runs 16 residues. The CDR3 is CASSPGVGSGANVLTF. As DNA, the CDR3 is TGTGCCAGCAGCCCAGGTGTAGGGTCTGGGGCCAACGTCCTGACTTTC.

The table lists this clonotype with a few counts. This sequence joins TRBV6-5 and TRBJ2-1; the D gene is possibly TRBD2 (7 bases). Trimming pared 7 bases from V and 1 base from J, leaving 14 bases between. Germline V CDR1 and CDR2: MNHEY, SVGAGI. The CDR3 loop spans 15 amino acids. The CDR3, as DNA: TGTGCCAGCACGCCCGAGGGGGGGTCCTACAATGAGCAGTTCTTC. Protein: CASTPEGGSYNEQFF.

The J gene is TRBJ2-1, the V gene TRBV7-2, with D possibly matching TRBD1 (5 bases). V lost 0 bases to trimming and J lost 5 bases, with 11 bases between them. In germline, CDR1 is SGHTA, CDR2 FQGNSA. The CDR3 consists of 15 residues. The CDR3 loop reads CASSLAWTRNNEQFF. As DNA, the CDR3 is TGTGCCAGCAGCTTAGCGTGGACAAGGAACAATGAGCAGTTCTTC.

In the case of this clonotype: Its ends do not fully match the called genes, so a read error is possible. The chain couples TRBV20-1 to TRBJ2-1; D is undetermined. The CDR3 runs 11 residues. Germline CDR1 reads DFQATT; CDR2 reads SNEGSKA (reference sequence). The CDR3 DNA sequence: TGCAGCGCTAGTCTTAGTTCTGAGCAGTTCTTC. Amino acid sequence: CSASLSSEQFF.

The rearrangement links TRBV6-5 to TRBJ2-3, with D perhaps matching TRBD1 or TRBD2 (5 bases each). CDR1 and CDR2 (germline): MNHEY, SVGAGI. The CDR3 sequence is 15 residues long. With 0 bases removed from V and 2 bases from J, the gap between germline ends came to 9 bases. CDR3 sequence (DNA): TGTGCCAGCAGTTACTCGGGGGAACTCACAGATACGCAGTATTTT. This translates into CASSYSGELTDTQYF.

This chain connects TRBV2 to TRBJ1-1; 8 bases fit TRBD1. After removal of 7 bases from V and 2 bases from J, the junction contained 9 bases not matched to a gene. The V gene's germline CDR1 is SNHLY and CDR2 FYNNEI. The CDR3 consists of 15 residues. CDR3 sequence reads: CASIELGQVNTEAFF. The CDR3 bases are TGTGCCAGCATAGAATTGGGACAGGTAAACACTGAAGCTTTCTTT.

This clonotype occurred once. The V gene is TRBV7-8, the J gene TRBJ2-3; either TRBD1 or TRBD2 may supply D (5 bases each). CDR3 size: 12 residues. V was pared by 8 bases and J by 4 bases, with 10 bases between. Germline CDR1 and CDR2: SGHVS and FQNEAQ. The CDR3 DNA follows: TGTGCCAGCCGGGGACGGTCAGATACGCAGTATTTT. Amino acid sequence: CASRGRSDTQYF.

This clonotype was counted at least ten times. CDR3 in amino acids: CATSDFRHSGYNEQFF. CDR3 nucleotide sequence: TGTGCCACCAGTGATTTCCGGCACTCCGGGTACAATGAGCAGTTCTTC. The gene calls are TRBV24-1 and TRBJ2-1; D not certain. The V gene's germline CDR1 is KGHDR and CDR2 SFDVKD. The CDR3 is made up of 16 amino acids. Trimming took off 1 base at V and 4 bases at J, with 13 bases between the two ends.

CDR3 nucleotides: TGTGCCAGCAGTCCGGGACAGGGGAGTCATAATTCACCCCTCCACTTT. Residues: CASSPGQGSHNSPLHF. This rearrangement joins TRBV12-3 or TRBV12-4 to TRBJ1-6; 10 bases are shared with TRBD1. The CDR3 consists of 16 residues. After removal of 5 bases from V and 5 bases from J, the junction contained 6 bases not matched to a gene.

This rearrangement joins TRBV10-3 to TRBJ2-2; unclear D gene. The V and J ends lost 8 bases and 2 bases respectively, with 9 bases between them. There are 13 residues in the CDR3. Germline loops: CDR1 ENHRY, CDR2 SYGVKD. The CDR3 sequence is CAIGATNTGELFF. CDR3 sequence (DNA): TGTGCCATCGGAGCTACTAACACCGGGGAGCTGTTTTTT.

This chain joins TRBV4-2 and TRBJ2-7; 7 bases are a match to TRBD1. Germline CDR1 and CDR2: LGHNA and YNFKEQ. V was clipped by 5 bases and J by 1 base; unmatched bases: 5. The length of the CDR3 is 14 residues. CDR3 protein: CASSKGGGSYEQYF. DNA of the CDR3: TGTGCCAGCAGCAAAGGGGGCGGTTCCTACGAGCAGTACTTC.

The rearrangement links TRBV20-1 to TRBJ1-4; 8 bases agree with TRBD1. J gave up 8 bases and V 5 bases, and 7 bases lay outside the gene matches. Germline CDR1 is DFQATT and CDR2 is SNEGSKA (reference sequence). This CDR3 region has 13 residues. The DNA of the CDR3 is TGCAGTGCTCCGACAGGGGCTGTGGAAAAACTGTTTTTT. Its protein is CSAPTGAVEKLFF.

About this clonotype itself: A read error may account for a junction end that differs from germline. CDR3 bases: TGTGCCAGCAGCTCTCACCTGGGCGGGGCCATTCAAGAGACCCAGTACTTT. Its protein product is CASSSHLGGAIQETQYF. J is TRBJ2-5 and V is TRBV7-9; TRBD2 might be the D (6 bases). CDR1 and CDR2 (germline): SEHNR, FQNEAQ (reference sequence). The CDR3 contains 17 residues.

This clonotype was detected only a few times. The chain couples TRBV10-3 to TRBJ1-2, with a possible D match to TRBD1 (6 bases). The CDR3 runs to 13 residues. V shed 7 bases and J shed 3 bases, with 12 bases lying between them. Germline CDR1 ENHRY, CDR2 SYGVKD. CDR3 protein: CAITGGSDYGYTF. CDR3 nucleotide sequence: TGTGCCATCACCGGGGGCTCGGACTATGGCTACACCTTC.

The V call is TRBV4-1, the J call TRBJ2-3; possibly TRBD2 for D (6 bases). Germline values: CDR1 MGHRA, CDR2 YSYEKL. CDR3 length: 14 residues. V was pared by 1 base and J by 4 bases, with 9 bases between. CDR3 bases: TGCGCCAGCAGCCAAGGCAGGGAGGCAGATACGCAGTATTTT. Its translation: CASSQGREADTQYF.

The chain combines TRBV4-1 with TRBJ2-6, with D perhaps matching TRBD1 (6 bases). The CDR3 has 15 amino acids. Looked up from germline, CDR1 is MGHRA and CDR2 is YSYEKL. Between the trimmed V and J ends, which lost 3 bases and 4 bases, there was a span of 10 bases. The CDR3 DNA reads as TGCGCCAGCAGCCAGGACAGAGGAGGGGCCAACGTCCTGACTTTC. Amino acid sequence: CASSQDRGGANVLTF.

The chain carries TRBV2 and TRBJ2-1; 7 bases are shared with TRBD2. In germline, CDR1 is SNHLY, CDR2 FYNNEI. The J segment lost 12 bases and the V segment lost 6 bases, leaving 11 bases of the junction unmatched. This CDR3 region has 13 residues. The DNA of the CDR3 is TGTGCCAGCAGGGGGGGGATGACCGGGCCGCAGTTCTTC. Its protein is CASRGGMTGPQFF.